This T cell receptor (beta chain) was captured in a study of OX40 agonist ivuxolimab in advanced cancers. Notes on the research overall: Ivuxolimab, which targeted the costimulatory receptor OX40 (CD134), was an agonistic, fully human IgG2 monoclonal antibody. Intravenous ivuxolimab was administered to patients every 2 weeks at six dose levels: 0.01, 0.1, 0.3, 1.5, 3 and 10 mg/kg. Of the roughly 51 patients in dose escalation, approximately 20 had hepatocellular carcinoma, about 15 had melanoma, 9 had renal cell carcinoma and 9 had head and neck cancer. In the dose-escalation cohort, 75% to 90% of patients were male, and the mean age was around 60 years with a range of about 20 to 80. Patients were allowed to have had prior anti-PD-1, anti-PD-L1 or anti-CTLA-4 therapy, and less than 45% of the dose-escalation patients had previously received checkpoint inhibitors. Partial responses occurred in three dose-escalation patients, of whom one had hepatocellular carcinoma and two had cutaneous melanoma. The purpose of peripheral TCRbeta sequencing was to test whether ivuxolimab changed TCR sequence diversity and led to clonal T-cell expansion. The paper reports the monotherapy dose-escalation portion (N of about 52 patients) of the phase I ivuxolimab trial. What the research found in general, with its limitations: In partial responders in the 0.1-3.0 mg/kg groups, normalized peripheral clonal expansion was found to be among the lowest, especially among CD8+ T cells. Low levels of normalized T-cell clonal expansion were also seen in some patients who did not respond. On average, CD8+ T cells showed more expanded clones than CD4+ T cells after ivuxolimab. Clonal expansion of both CD4+ and CD8+ blood T cells was observed from baseline to week 6 at doses 0.1 to 3.0 mg/kg. Which antigens the clonally expanded peripheral T cells were specific for was not determined.

CDR1 and CDR2 were assigned from the germline V gene as SGDLS and YYNGEE. Relative to germline, V is 2 bases shorter and J is 0 bases shorter, with 10 bases between their ends. The CDR3, from cysteine to phenylalanine, totals 15 residues. The DNA shown is the 45-base CDR3, in frame from base 1. For sequencing of the TCRbeta CDR3 region, genomic DNA was extracted from the sorted cells. TCRbeta CDR3 regions were sequenced using the immunoSEQ Assay. Imported from immuneACCESS, the table was reduced by TCRdb to in-frame sequences with V and J called. These copies leave out some clones; in studies compared against another copy, an unresolved V gene accounts for under half, and the cause of the remainder is not known. This sample comprises tens of thousands of clones, about nine tenths of them detected only once. Roughly 3.6% of the sample is in the top ten clones. Patients with autoimmune disease history or receiving systemic immunosuppression were excluded from the trial. In every dose cohort, peripheral blood was drawn for TCR sequencing at baseline, cycle 4 day 1, and cycle 7 day 1. Samples came from an open-label, multicenter, first-in-human phase I dose-escalation trial of ivuxolimab. The trial enrolled adults with locally advanced or metastatic head and neck squamous cell, hepatocellular, melanoma or renal cell carcinoma. Before TCR sequencing, CD4+ and CD8+ T cells were separately sorted from peripheral blood.

A remark on this clone: This clone's antigen is unknown. Per-base quality was not reported, and no clone a single base away is much larger than it.

This clonotype originated in an adult with an advanced solid tumor such as melanoma, head and neck, liver or kidney cancer. The input for sequencing was CD4+ or CD8+ T cells sorted from blood, taken in a trial of the OX40 agonist ivuxolimab. The sequence links TRBV9 to TRBJ2-3; there is no confident call for the D gene. CDR3 loop: CASSVQPSSTDTQYF. The sequence in DNA is TGTGCCAGCAGCGTCCAGCCTTCTAGCACAGATACGCAGTATTTT.